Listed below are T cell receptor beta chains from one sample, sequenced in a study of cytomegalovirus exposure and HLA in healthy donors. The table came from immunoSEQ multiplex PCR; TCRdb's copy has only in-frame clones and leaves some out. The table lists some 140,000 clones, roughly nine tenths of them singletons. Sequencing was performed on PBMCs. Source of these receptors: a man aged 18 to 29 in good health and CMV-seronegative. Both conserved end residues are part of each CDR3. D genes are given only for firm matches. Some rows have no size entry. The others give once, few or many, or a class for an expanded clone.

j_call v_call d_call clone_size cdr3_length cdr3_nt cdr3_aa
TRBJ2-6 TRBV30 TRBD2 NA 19 TGTGCCTGGGTAAAGGGTGCTAGCGGGAGCTACGGTGGGGCCAACGTCCTGACTTTC CAWVKGASGSYGGANVLTF
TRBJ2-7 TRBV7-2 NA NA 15 TGTGCCAGCAGCTTAGATCCGGAGGGATCCTACGAGCAGTACTTC CASSLDPEGSYEQYF
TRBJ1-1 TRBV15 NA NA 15 TGTGCCACCAGCAGAGCCACTTACCTCAACACTGAAGCTTTCTTT CATSRATYLNTEAFF
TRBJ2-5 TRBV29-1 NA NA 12 TGCAGCTTCCTCTCCCCGCGTAGGACCCAGTACTTC CSFLSPRRTQYF
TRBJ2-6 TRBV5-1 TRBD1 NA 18 TGCGCCAGCAGCTACCGACAGGGAGCTGTCCCTGGGGCCAACGTCCTGACTTTC CASSYRQGAVPGANVLTF
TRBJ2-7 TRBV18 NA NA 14 TGTGCCAGCGGAAAGAACAGGGTCTCCTACGAGCAGTACTTC CASGKNRVSYEQYF
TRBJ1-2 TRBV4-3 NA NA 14 TGCGCCAGCAGCCAAGATCAGCAGGGCTATGGCTACACCTTC CASSQDQQGYGYTF
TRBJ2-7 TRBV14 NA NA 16 TGTGCCAGCAGCCAAGAACTAGTCCGCGACGTGTACGAGCAGTACTTC CASSQELVRDVYEQYF
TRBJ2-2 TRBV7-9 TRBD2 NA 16 TGTGCCAGCAGCAAGACTAGCGGGGTTTTCACCGGGGAGCTGTTTTTT CASSKTSGVFTGELFF
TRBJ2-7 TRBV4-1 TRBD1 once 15 TGCGCCAGCAGCAACCGGGACAGGGGCTCCTACGAGCAGTACTTC CASSNRDRGSYEQYF
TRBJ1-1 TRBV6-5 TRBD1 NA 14 TGTGCCAGCAGTAACAGGGGACCGAACACTGAAGCTTTCTTT CASSNRGPNTEAFF
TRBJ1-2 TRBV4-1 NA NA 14 TGCGCCAGCAGCCAAGTACAACCGTACTATGGCTACACCTTC CASSQVQPYYGYTF
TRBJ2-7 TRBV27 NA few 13 TGTGCCAGCAGTTACTCCCCAGGGAACGAGCAGTACTTC CASSYSPGNEQYF
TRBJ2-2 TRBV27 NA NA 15 TGTGCCAGCAGTTTATCAGGGGTCAGCACCGGGGAGCTGTTTTTT CASSLSGVSTGELFF
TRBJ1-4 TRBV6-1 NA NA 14 TGTGCCAGCAGTGCTCGGTGGGGCGGTGAAAAACTGTTTTTT CASSARWGGEKLFF
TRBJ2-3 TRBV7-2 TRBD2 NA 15 TGTGCCAGCAGCTTAACTAGCGGGTACACAGATACGCAGTATTTT CASSLTSGYTDTQYF
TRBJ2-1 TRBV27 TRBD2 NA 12 TGTGCCAGCAGCCTGGGGGGGAATGAGCAGTTCTTC CASSLGGNEQFF
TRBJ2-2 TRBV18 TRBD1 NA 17 TGTGCCAGCTCACAAACGAGACAGGGACGGAACACCGGGGAGCTGTTTTTT CASSQTRQGRNTGELFF
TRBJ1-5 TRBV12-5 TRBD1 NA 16 TGTGCTAGTGGCCAAACAGGGGCGGGTAGCAATCAGCCCCAGCATTTT CASGQTGAGSNQPQHF
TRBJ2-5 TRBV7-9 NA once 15 TGTGCCAGCAGCCCTCCCTTAGAGTACCAAGAGACCCAGTACTTC CASSPPLEYQETQYF
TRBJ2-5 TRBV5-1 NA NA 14 TGCGCCAGCAGCCAAGGGGCAGATCAAGAGACCCAGTACTTC CASSQGADQETQYF
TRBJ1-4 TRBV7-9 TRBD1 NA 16 TGTGCCAGCAGCCCCCGGGACAGCCCAACTAATGAAAAACTGTTTTTT CASSPRDSPTNEKLFF
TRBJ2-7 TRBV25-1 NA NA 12 TGTGCCAGCATTACCGTCAGGGGCGAGCAGTACTTC CASITVRGEQYF
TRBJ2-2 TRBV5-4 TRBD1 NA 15 TGTGCCAGCAGCTTGGCGACAGGGGGCACCGGGGAGCTGTTTTTT CASSLATGGTGELFF
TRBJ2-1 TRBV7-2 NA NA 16 TGTGCCAGCAGCTTCGGGGTCAGGCGCTCCTACAATGAGCAGTTCTTC CASSFGVRRSYNEQFF
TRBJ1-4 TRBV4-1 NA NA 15 TGCGCCAGCAGCCACCGACAGGCAACTAATGAAAAACTGTTTTTT CASSHRQATNEKLFF
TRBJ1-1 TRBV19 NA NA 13 TGTGCCAGTACCCCCGGAACGGGCAGGGCGGCTTTCTTT CASTPGTGRAAFF
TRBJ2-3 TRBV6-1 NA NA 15 TGTGCCAGCAGTGAAGCCGCCCATAGTGCAGATACGCAGTATTTT CASSEAAHSADTQYF
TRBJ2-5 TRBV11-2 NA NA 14 TGTGCCAGCAGCCGCGGGCACGCTGAGGAGACCCAGTACTTC CASSRGHAEETQYF
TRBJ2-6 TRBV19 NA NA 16 TGTGCCAGTAGGCGTCGGAACGAGGCTGGGGCCAACGTCCTGACTTTC CASRRRNEAGANVLTF
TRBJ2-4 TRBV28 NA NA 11 TGTGCCAGCAGGGACTGGGGCATTCAGTACTTC CASRDWGIQYF
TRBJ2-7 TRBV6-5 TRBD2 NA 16 TGTGCCAGCAGTTACGAGTGGCGGGAGGGAAACTACGAGCAGTACTTC CASSYEWREGNYEQYF
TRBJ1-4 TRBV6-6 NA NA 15 TGTGCCAGCAGTTTAACGGGACGGGACTATGAAAAACTGTTTTTT CASSLTGRDYEKLFF
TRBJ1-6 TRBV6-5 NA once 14 TGTGCCAGCAGTTACCCTGGACTGAATTCACCCCTCCACTTT CASSYPGLNSPLHF
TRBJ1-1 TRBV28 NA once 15 TGTGCCAGCAGTAACCTCGGGACACCCAAGGGTGAAGCTTTCTTT CASSNLGTPKGEAFF
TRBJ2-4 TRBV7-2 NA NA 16 TGTGCCAGCAGCTTAGTTTATGGCAGCGAAACCAACATTCAGTACTTC CASSLVYGSETNIQYF
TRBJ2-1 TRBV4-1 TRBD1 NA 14 TGCGCCAGCAGCCTTGGGACAGTTTACAATGAGCAGTTCTTC CASSLGTVYNEQFF
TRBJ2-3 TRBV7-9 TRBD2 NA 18 TGTGCCAGCAGCCCCACGACTAGCGGGACCGTATATACAGATACGCAGTATTTT CASSPTTSGTVYTDTQYF
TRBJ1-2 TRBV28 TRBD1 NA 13 TGTGCCAGCAGTCTACAGGGGTACTATGGCTACACCTTC CASSLQGYYGYTF
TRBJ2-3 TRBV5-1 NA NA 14 TGCGCCAGCAGCTTTACTATTTGGGCAGATACGCAGTATTTT CASSFTIWADTQYF
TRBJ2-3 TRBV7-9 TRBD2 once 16 TGTGCCAGCAGCTTTTCGACTAGCGGGAGTACAGATACGCAGTATTTT CASSFSTSGSTDTQYF
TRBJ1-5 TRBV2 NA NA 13 TGTGCCAGCAGTGGCAGGGAAGATCAGCCCCAGCATTTT CASSGREDQPQHF
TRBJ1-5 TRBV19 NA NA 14 TGTGCCAGTAGTATACTAGGGAGGCATCAGCCCCAGCATTTT CASSILGRHQPQHF
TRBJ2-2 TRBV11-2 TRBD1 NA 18 TGTGCCAGCAGCCCACGAGAGGGGGCAATCCTGGGCGCCGGGGAGCTGTTTTTT CASSPREGAILGAGELFF
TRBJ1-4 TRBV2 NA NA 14 TGTGCCAGCAGTGACTGGCAGGGCGGTGAAAAACTGTTTTTT CASSDWQGGEKLFF
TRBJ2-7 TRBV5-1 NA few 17 TGCGCCAGCAGCTTGGCCGTGGGGACACCCCGGTCCTACGAGCAGTACTTC CASSLAVGTPRSYEQYF
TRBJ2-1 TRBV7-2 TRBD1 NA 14 TGTGCCGGTCTAGGACAGGGGTTGGGCAATGAGCAGTTCTTC CAGLGQGLGNEQFF
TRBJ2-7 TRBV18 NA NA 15 TGTGCCAGCTCACCATATCAGGGCCGCTCCTACGAGCAGTACTTC CASSPYQGRSYEQYF